The T cell receptor beta chain described here comes from a study of blood T cell repertoires in COVID-19. Looking at the study overall: Both acute and convalescent COVID-19 samples were obtained from the United States, Italy and Spain. The analysed material was cDNA or gDNA that came from T cells, B-cell-depleted T cells, or PBMCs.

Deletions cut 2 bases from V and 7 bases from J, with 11 bases between. Germline V gene data show CDR1 as KGHSH and CDR2 as LQKENI. The CDR3 loop spans 14 amino acids. Authors' analysis steps: Estimation of nucleated cell counts was performed using reference gene primer amplification. Only in-frame clones appear in the TCRdb table, and some are missing; sequencing was by immunoSEQ multiplex PCR. The DNA was the basis for D and trimming; V, J and clone size are from that table. The data hold roughly 49,000 clones, with roughly 89% observed a single time. The sequencing input was peripheral blood. The receptor was derived from a man aged 50-59 years with acute or convalescent COVID-19. The chain couples TRBV18 to TRBJ2-2, with a possible D match to TRBD2 (7 bases). The CDR3 sequence: CASSPSGGDGELFF. CDR3 DNA: TGTGCCAGCTCACCATCGGGGGGCGACGGGGAGCTGTTTTTT.